The clone carrying this T cell receptor (beta chain) was seen just once. The CDR3 is made up of 14 amino acids. V gave up 6 bases and J gave up 0 bases, with 8 bases separating them. Per germline, CDR1 SNHLY and CDR2 FYNNEI. This specimen comes from a study of technical replicates of blood from four donors. Repertoires were generated with immunoSEQ multiplex PCR, while TCRdb's copy carries only in-frame clones and drops some. The sample consists of about 58,000 clones, around 91% of them appearing once. Sequencing was done on a sample of PBMCs. The sequence came from a human donor in good health. Some clones in this sample may be carry-over from other donors' samples. The V and J genes are TRBV2 and TRBJ1-4; no clear D. In DNA, the CDR3 is TGTGCCAGCAGCGCCGGGGCAACTAATGAAAAACTGTTTTTT. This codes for CASSAGATNEKLFF.